The T cell receptor beta chain under discussion was sequenced for a study of OX40 agonist ivuxolimab in advanced cancers. Produced via immunoSEQ multiplex PCR; TCRdb's table is partial and in-frame only. The sample gives around 50,000 clones, 90% to 95% of which show up once; around 12% is in the top ten. The CDR3 sequence is 14 residues long. From germline, CDR1 is SGDLS and CDR2 YYNGEE. V shed 2 bases and J shed 4 bases, with 12 bases lying between them. The sequence came from an adult with an advanced solid tumor such as melanoma, head and neck, liver or kidney cancer. The sample consisted of CD4+ or CD8+ T cells sorted from blood, taken in a trial of the OX40 agonist ivuxolimab. The rearrangement uses TRBV9 and TRBJ1-1, with D possibly TRBD1 on 5 matching bases. CDR3 sequence reads: CASSVGEGSTEAFF. CDR3 sequence (DNA): TGTGCCAGCAGCGTGGGGGAGGGTAGCACTGAAGCTTTCTTT.